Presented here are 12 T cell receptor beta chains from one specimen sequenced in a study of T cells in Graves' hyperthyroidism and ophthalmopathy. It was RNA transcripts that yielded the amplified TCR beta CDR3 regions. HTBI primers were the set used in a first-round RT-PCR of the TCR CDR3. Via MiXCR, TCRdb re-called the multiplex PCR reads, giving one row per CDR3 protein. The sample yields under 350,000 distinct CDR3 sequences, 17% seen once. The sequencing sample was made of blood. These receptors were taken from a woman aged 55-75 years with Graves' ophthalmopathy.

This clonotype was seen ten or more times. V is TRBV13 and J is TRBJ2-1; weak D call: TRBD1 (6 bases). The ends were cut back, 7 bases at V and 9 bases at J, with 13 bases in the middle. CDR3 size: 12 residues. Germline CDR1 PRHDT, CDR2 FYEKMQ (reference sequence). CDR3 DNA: TGTGCCAGCACACAGGGCAGTAGTGAGCAGTTCTTC. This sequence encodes CASTQGSSEQFF.

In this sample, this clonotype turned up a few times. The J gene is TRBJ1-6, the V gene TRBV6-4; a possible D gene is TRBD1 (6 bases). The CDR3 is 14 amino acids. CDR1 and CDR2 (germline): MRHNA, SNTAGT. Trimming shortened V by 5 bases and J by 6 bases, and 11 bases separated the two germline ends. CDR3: CASSLDRINSPLHF. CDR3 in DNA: TGTGCCAGCAGTTTAGACAGGATTAATTCACCCCTCCACTTT.

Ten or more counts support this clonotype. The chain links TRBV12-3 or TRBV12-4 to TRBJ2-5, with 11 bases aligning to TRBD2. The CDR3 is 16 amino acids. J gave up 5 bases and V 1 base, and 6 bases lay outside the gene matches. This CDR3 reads CASSLGASGRSETQYF. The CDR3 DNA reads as TGTGCCAGCAGTTTAGGTGCTAGCGGGAGGTCTGAGACCCAGTACTTC.

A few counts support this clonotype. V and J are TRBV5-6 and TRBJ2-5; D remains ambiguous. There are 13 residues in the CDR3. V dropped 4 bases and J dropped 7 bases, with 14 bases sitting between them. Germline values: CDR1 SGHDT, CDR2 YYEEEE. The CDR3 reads CASSVERKRTQYF. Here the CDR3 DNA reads TGTGCCAGCAGCGTGGAGCGAAAGAGGACCCAGTACTTC.

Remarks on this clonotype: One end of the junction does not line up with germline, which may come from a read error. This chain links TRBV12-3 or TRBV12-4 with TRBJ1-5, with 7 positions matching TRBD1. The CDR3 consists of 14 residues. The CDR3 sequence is CASSWRGGNQPHHF. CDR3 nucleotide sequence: TGTGCCAGCAGCTGGAGAGGGGGCAATCAGCCCCACCATTTT.

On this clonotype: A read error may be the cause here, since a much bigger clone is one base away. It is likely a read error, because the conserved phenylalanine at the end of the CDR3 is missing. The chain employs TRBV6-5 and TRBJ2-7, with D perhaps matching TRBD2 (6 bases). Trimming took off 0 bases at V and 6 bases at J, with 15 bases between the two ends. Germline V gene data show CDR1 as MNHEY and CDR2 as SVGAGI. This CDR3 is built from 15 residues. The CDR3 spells CASSYSAGTGGEQYL. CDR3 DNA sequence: TGTGCCAGCAGTTACTCTGCGGGGACCGGAGGCGAGCAGTACCTC.

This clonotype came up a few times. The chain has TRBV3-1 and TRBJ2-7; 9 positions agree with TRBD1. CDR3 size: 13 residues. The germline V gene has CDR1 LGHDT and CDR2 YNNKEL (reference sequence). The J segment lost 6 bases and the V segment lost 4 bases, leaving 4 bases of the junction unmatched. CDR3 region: CASSLQGALEQYF. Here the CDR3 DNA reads TGTGCCAGCAGCCTACAGGGGGCTCTCGAGCAGTACTTC.

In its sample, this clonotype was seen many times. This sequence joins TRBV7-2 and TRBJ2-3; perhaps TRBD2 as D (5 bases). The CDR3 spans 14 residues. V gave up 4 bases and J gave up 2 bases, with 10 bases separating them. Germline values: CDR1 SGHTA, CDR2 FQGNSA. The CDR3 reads CASSSGLDTDTQYF. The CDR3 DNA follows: TGTGCCAGCAGCTCCGGACTTGACACAGATACGCAGTATTTT.

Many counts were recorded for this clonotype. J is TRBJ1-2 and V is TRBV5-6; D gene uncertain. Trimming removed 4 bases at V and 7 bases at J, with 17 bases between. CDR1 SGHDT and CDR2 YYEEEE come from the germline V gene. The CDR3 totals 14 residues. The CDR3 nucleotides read TGTGCCAGCAGCGGCCGAGTGTCGGAGTTTGGCTACACCTTC. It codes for CASSGRVSEFGYTF.

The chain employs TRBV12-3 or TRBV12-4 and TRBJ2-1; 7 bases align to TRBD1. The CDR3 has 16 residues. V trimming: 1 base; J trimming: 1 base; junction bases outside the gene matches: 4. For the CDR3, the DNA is TGTGCCAGCAGTTTAGGGACAGGCCGATCCTACAATGAGCAGTTCTTC. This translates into CASSLGTGRSYNEQFF.

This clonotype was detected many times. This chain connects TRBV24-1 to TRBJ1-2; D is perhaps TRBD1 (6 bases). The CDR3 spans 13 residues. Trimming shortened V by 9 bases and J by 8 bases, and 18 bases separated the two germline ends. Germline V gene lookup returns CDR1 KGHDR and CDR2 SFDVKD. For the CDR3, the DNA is TGTGCCACCCACCGGGACAACTCGAACGGCTACACCTTC. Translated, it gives CATHRDNSNGYTF.

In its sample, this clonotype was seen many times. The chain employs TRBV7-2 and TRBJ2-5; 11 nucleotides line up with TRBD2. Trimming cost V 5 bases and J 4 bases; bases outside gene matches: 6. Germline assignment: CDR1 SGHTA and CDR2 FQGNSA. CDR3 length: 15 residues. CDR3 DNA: TGTGCCAGCAGCCCGGTAGCGGGGGGGCTAGAGACCCAGTACTTC. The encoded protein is CASSPVAGGLETQYF.